This entry describes one T cell receptor beta chain. Its antigen remains unidentified. CDR3 length: 14 residues. Germline V lookup: CDR1 MNHNS, CDR2 SASEGT. V gave up 2 bases and J gave up 3 bases, with 11 bases separating them. The data belong to a study of vaccination effects on CD4 cells after COVID-19. Study-wide background: At 16 days and at one week before vaccination, samples were given by two convalescent patients.

Study-wide findings and caveats: In people who had recovered, most post-vaccine spike-reactive clones were new vaccine-induced clones.

CD4+ T cells specific for antigen were expanded with viral peptide pools by the ViraFEST assay before sequencing. Following culture for around 9 days, CD4+ T cells were isolated. The individual was infected with SARS-CoV-2 between March and December 2020, as confirmed by PCR. A density of roughly 2 million PBMC per well was used; these cells were cultured with approximately 9.3 IU/ml IL-2 and roughly 10 ug/ml peptides. Assay used: immunoSEQ multiplex PCR; TCRdb lists only in-frame clones, some missing. This sample has 40,000 to 50,000 clones, with 65% to 70% found just once. The sequence derives from a human donor who had a prior SARS-CoV-2 infection. The chain couples TRBV6-1 to TRBJ2-7, with D possibly being TRBD1 (5 bases). The input for sequencing was CD4+ T cells from PBMCs cultured with a peptide pool, taken before COVID-19 vaccination. CDR3 in DNA: TGTGCCAGCAGTGAAATGGAAGGGGACTACGAGCAGTACTTC. Translation: CASSEMEGDYEQYF.